The 14 T cell receptor beta chains in this list originate from one sample, sequenced in a study of T cell responses to AZD1222 COVID-19 vaccine. Only in-frame clones appear in the TCRdb table, and some are missing; sequencing was by immunoSEQ multiplex PCR. The table records under 150,000 clones, approximately 94% of them present only once. The input for sequencing was peripheral blood, taken on day 0 of AZD1222 vaccination. All receptors derive from an adult in good health.

This chain links TRBV23-1 with TRBJ2-3; no reliable D call. TRBV23-1 is annotated as an ORF whose role is uncertain. CDR3 length: 12 amino acids. V was trimmed by 8 bases and J by 6 bases, leaving 12 bases between them. CDR3 DNA sequence: TGCGCCAGCTTCCCAGAATGCGATACGCAGTATTTT. This encodes CASFPECDTQYF.

The CDR3 sequence is CASSYAGLYEQYF. The CDR3 nucleotides read TGTGCCAGCAGTTACGCCGGACTGTACGAGCAGTACTTC. The V gene is TRBV6-5, the J gene TRBJ2-7; the D gene is possibly TRBD2 (5 bases). The CDR3 is made up of 13 amino acids. V lost 2 bases and J 4 bases, leaving 9 bases between the germline ends. Germline lookup yields CDR1 MNHEY and CDR2 SVGAGI.

Worth noting for this clone: Germline and junction disagree at one end, which may indicate a read error. V is TRBV19 and J is TRBJ1-2; D not certain. The CDR3 loop spans 16 amino acids. The germline gives CDR1 LNHDA, CDR2 SQIVND (reference sequence). The CDR3 bases are TGTGCCAGTAGTGTAGATCTTGGAACATCTAACTATGGCTACACCTTC. Translating gives CASSVDLGTSNYGYTF.

The V and J genes are TRBV23-1 and TRBJ1-5, with D possibly matching TRBD1 (5 bases). TRBV23-1 is recorded as an ORF, its role being uncertain. V shed 7 bases and J shed 2 bases, with 12 bases lying between them. The CDR3 has 14 amino acids. The CDR3 protein is CASKLRGRNQPQHF. CDR3 DNA sequence: TGCGCCAGCAAATTGAGGGGTCGCAATCAGCCCCAGCATTTT.

The V call is TRBV7-9, the J call TRBJ2-3; possible D gene TRBD2, 6 bases. Trimming took off 11 bases at V and 4 bases at J, with 16 bases between the two ends. This CDR3 region has 13 residues. Germline CDR1 SEHNR, CDR2 FQNEAQ (reference sequence). Here the CDR3 reads CALSGRESDTQYF. The CDR3 DNA sequence: TGTGCCCTATCGGGGCGGGAATCAGATACGCAGTATTTT.

The CDR3 sequence is CASSLGVADTQYF. DNA of the CDR3: TGTGCCAGCAGTTTGGGCGTGGCAGATACGCAGTATTTT. The V gene is TRBV12-3 or TRBV12-4, the J gene TRBJ2-3, with unresolved D. V was trimmed by 3 bases and J by 4 bases, leaving 8 bases between them. This CDR3 spans 13 amino acids.

The J gene is TRBJ2-7, the V gene TRBV4-1; perhaps TRBD2 as D (5 bases). This CDR3 has 19 residues. Germline V CDR1 and CDR2: MGHRA, YSYEKL. Trimming took off 2 bases at V and 0 bases at J, with 23 bases between the two ends. In DNA form, the CDR3 reads TGCGCCAGCAGCCAAAGTCTGAGCCCGGACTCCCTCAGCTCCTACGAGCAGTACTTC. Translating it yields CASSQSLSPDSLSSYEQYF.

The chain combines TRBV5-8 with TRBJ1-1; D call uncertain. Germline V gene sequence: CDR1 SGHTS, CDR2 YDEGEE. Trimming stripped 0 bases from V and 0 bases from J, with 9 bases between. There are 15 residues in the CDR3. The CDR3 spells CASSLEGGMNTEAFF. CDR3 DNA sequence: TGTGCCAGCAGCTTGGAGGGAGGCATGAACACTGAAGCTTTCTTT.

This chain connects TRBV18 to TRBJ1-3; tentatively, D is TRBD1 (5 bases). Per the germline V gene, CDR1 is KGHSH and CDR2 is LQKENI. CDR3 length: 14 amino acids. Trimming removed 4 bases at V and 4 bases at J, with 11 bases between. The chain's CDR3 is CASSLTEKGNTIYF. DNA of the CDR3: TGTGCCAGCTCACTGACAGAAAAGGGAAACACCATATATTTT.

The V call is TRBV7-2, the J call TRBJ1-2, with a tentative D call TRBD1 (5 bases). Trimming pared 2 bases from V and 3 bases from J, leaving 13 bases between. The length of the CDR3 is 15 residues. Germline-derived CDR1 and CDR2 are SGHTA and FQGNSA. The CDR3 spells CASSLPRGGDYGYTF. The CDR3 nucleotides read TGTGCCAGCAGCTTACCCCGGGGGGGGGACTATGGCTACACCTTC.

The chain is built from TRBV6-2 or TRBV6-3 and TRBJ2-3, with D possibly called TRBD1 or TRBD2 (5 bases each). Trimming removed 4 bases from V and 2 bases from J, with 7 bases in between. From germline, CDR1 is MNHEY and CDR2 SVGEGT. The CDR3 sequence is 13 residues long. CDR3 nucleotide sequence: TGTGCCAGCAGTTCGGGGCCCACAGATACGCAGTATTTT. Encoded protein: CASSSGPTDTQYF.

The chain joins TRBV6-2 or TRBV6-3 to TRBJ1-5, with TRBD1 identical over 10 bases. The CDR3 is 17 amino acids. CDR1 is MNHEY, CDR2 SVGEGT, per germline. J gave up 5 bases and V 5 bases, and 12 bases lay outside the gene matches. The CDR3, as DNA: TGTGCCAGCAGTCTGCGACAGGGGGCTTTTATTGATCAGCCCCAGCATTTT. Translated, it gives CASSLRQGAFIDQPQHF.

This clone was seen a handful of times. V usage is TRBV6-5 and J usage is TRBJ1-4, with unresolved D. This CDR3 spans 15 amino acids. From germline, CDR1 is MNHEY and CDR2 SVGAGI. Trimming shortened V by 3 bases and J by 2 bases, and 10 bases separated the two germline ends. This CDR3 reads CASSYTQNTNEKLFF. The CDR3 region has the DNA TGTGCCAGCAGTTATACCCAGAATACTAATGAAAAACTGTTTTTT.

The rearrangement joins TRBV7-9 to TRBJ1-5, with D perhaps matching TRBD1 (5 bases). Germline CDR1 reads SEHNR; CDR2 reads FQNEAQ (reference sequence). The CDR3 is 12 residues long. V dropped 5 bases and J dropped 7 bases, with 9 bases sitting between them. DNA of the CDR3: TGTGCCAGCAGCGGGACTGAACAGCCCCAGCATTTT. Amino acid sequence: CASSGTEQPQHF.